These 4 T cell receptor beta chains originate from one sample sequenced in a study of blood T cells in healthy people across ages. It was with a sample-barcoded 5' primer and a J-beta primer mix that a second PCR of about 7 to 12 cycles was run. TCRdb fed the 5' RACE reads into MiXCR, producing one record per CDR3 protein. The sample shows 550,000 to 600,000 distinct CDR3 sequences, more than 45% of them seen only once. Sample: blood. The receptors were gathered from a man at least 80 years old in good health.

This clonotype showed up just a few times. The chain is built from TRBV10-3 and TRBJ2-7, with D possibly being TRBD2 (6 bases). Germline CDR1 reads ENHRY; CDR2 reads SYGVKD. This CDR3 has 15 amino acids. V lost 3 bases and J 3 bases, leaving 15 bases between the germline ends. The CDR3 loop reads CAISEGDSHFYEQYF. CDR3 in DNA: TGTGCCATCAGTGAAGGGGACTCGCACTTCTACGAGCAGTACTTC.

V gene TRBV18 combines with J gene TRBJ2-1, with TRBD2 matching 8 bases. CDR3 length: 17 amino acids. The trim removed 2 bases at V and 6 bases at J, leaving 12 bases unmatched. Per the germline V gene, CDR1 is KGHSH and CDR2 is LQKENI. The CDR3 DNA reads as TGTGCCAGCTCACCAGCGATGAGCGGGGGAGGCTGCAATGAGCAGTTCTTC. Its translation: CASSPAMSGGGCNEQFF.

J is TRBJ1-2 and V is TRBV6-4; unclear D gene. V shed 5 bases and J shed 1 base, with 17 bases lying between them. Germline V CDR1 and CDR2: MRHNA, SNTAGT. This CDR3 spans 16 amino acids. CDR3 coding DNA: TGTGCCAGCAGTCGACACCTTCTCGATTTTAACTATGGCTACACCTTC. Translation: CASSRHLLDFNYGYTF.

This clonotype showed up many times. The chain recombines TRBV6-6 with TRBJ2-1; the match to TRBD1 covers 9 bases. The germline gives CDR1 MNHNY, CDR2 SVGAGI (reference sequence). V was clipped by 5 bases and J by 4 bases; unmatched bases: 6. CDR3 length: 15 amino acids. The CDR3 is CASSRPGTGYNEQFF. The CDR3 coding sequence is TGTGCCAGCAGTCGACCCGGGACAGGGTACAATGAGCAGTTCTTC.